This is a list of T cell receptor beta chains from one sample in a study of cytomegalovirus exposure and HLA in healthy donors. Data came from immunoSEQ multiplex PCR; TCRdb stores just in-frame clones and leaves some out. This sample has 150,000 or so clones, with roughly 80% found just once. The sample consisted of PBMCs. These receptors all stem from a woman in her forties or fifties in good health and CMV-seropositive. Both conserved end residues are part of each CDR3. The D gene is left open where the match is weak. Clone size appears in some rows only: once, few, many, or a class for an expanded clone.

>.|TRBJ2-7|TRBV11-2|TRBD1
TGTGCCAGCAGCTTGGGGACAGGGCCAAGCGAGCAGTACTTC
CASSLGTGPSEQYF
>.|TRBJ2-2|TRBV5-4|TRBD2
TGTGCCAGCAGACAGGGACTAGCGGGAGATTGGAACACCGGGGAGCTGTTTTTT
CASRQGLAGDWNTGELFF
>.|TRBJ1-6|TRBV15|TRBD1
TGTGCCACCAGCGAATCGACAGGGGCCCCTTCACCCCTCCACTTT
CATSESTGAPSPLHF
>.|TRBJ1-1|TRBV30|.
TGTGCCTGGAGTTCGGGAAGAGGAGCTTTCTTT
CAWSSGRGAFF
>.|TRBJ2-1|TRBV6-6|.
TGTGCCAGCAGTTCGGAGGGTTCAGGTAATGAGCAGTTCTTC
CASSSEGSGNEQFF
>.|TRBJ1-6|TRBV5-1|TRBD1
TGCGCCAGCAGTTTGGACAGGGGGCAAAGTTCACCCCTCCACTTT
CASSLDRGQSSPLHF
>.|TRBJ1-4|TRBV4-2|.
TGTGCCAGCAGCCAAGAGAAGGGGCTTACTAATGAAAAACTGTTTTTT
CASSQEKGLTNEKLFF
>.|TRBJ2-1|TRBV4-3|.
TGCGCCAGCAGCCAAGATCAGGGGAGCCACAATGAGCAGTTCTTC
CASSQDQGSHNEQFF
>.|TRBJ1-4|TRBV29-1|.
TGCAGCGTTGGGGTCGGGGGGCAGACGGAAAAACTGTTTTTT
CSVGVGGQTEKLFF
>.|TRBJ1-2|TRBV5-1|TRBD1
TGCGCCAGCACCCCCGGGACAGGGCCTCTTAGTAACTATGGCTACACCTTC
CASTPGTGPLSNYGYTF
>.|TRBJ1-1|TRBV7-3|.
TGTGCCAGCAGCAGGGGGGGCAACACTGAAGCTTTCTTT
CASSRGGNTEAFF
>.|TRBJ1-1|TRBV29-1|.
TGCAGCGTTGAAGGGACCGGAGGCTCGAACACTGAAGCTTTCTTT
CSVEGTGGSNTEAFF
>.|TRBJ1-2|TRBV6-5|TRBD1
TGTGCCAGCAGCCCCCCGGGACAGGGGTATGGCTACACCTTC
CASSPPGQGYGYTF
>.|TRBJ2-1|TRBV4-3|TRBD2
TGCGCCAGCAGCCAAGATCAGGGACTAGCGCACAATGAGCAGTTCTTC
CASSQDQGLAHNEQFF
>.|TRBJ2-7|TRBV5-1|.
TGCGCCAGCAGCTTGGAGGGACACGGCCTCGAGCAGTACTTC
CASSLEGHGLEQYF
>.|TRBJ1-2|TRBV6-5|.
TGTGCCAGCAGATTTACGCAGGGGTATGGCTACACCTTC
CASRFTQGYGYTF
>once|TRBJ1-5|TRBV19|TRBD1
TGTGCCAGTAGTATACCCGGAGCAGGGGGTCTCAATCAGCCCCAGCATTTT
CASSIPGAGGLNQPQHF
>once|TRBJ2-2|TRBV4-1|.
TGCGCCACGCAAGGACAGCTTACCGGGGAGCTGTTTTTT
CATQGQLTGELFF
>.|TRBJ1-2|TRBV18|.
TGTGCCAGCTCACCGGGGCAGGTACAACCTTATAACTATGGCTACACCTTC
CASSPGQVQPYNYGYTF
>.|TRBJ2-2|TRBV7-2|TRBD2
TGTGCCAGCAGCCGCGAGGGAGGGAGGAGCCCCACCGGGGAGCTGTTTTTT
CASSREGGRSPTGELFF
>.|TRBJ2-7|TRBV4-3|.
TGCGCCAGCAGCCAAGTTTTGGACAGCTCCTACGAGCAGTACTTC
CASSQVLDSSYEQYF
>few|TRBJ2-3|TRBV4-3|TRBD2
TGCGCCAGCAGCCGTGGGCGGGGGGGCACAGATACGCAGTATTTT
CASSRGRGGTDTQYF
>.|TRBJ2-5|TRBV11-2|TRBD2
TGTGCCAGCAGCTTAGTCGGGGGGGAGACCCAGTACTTC
CASSLVGGETQYF
>.|TRBJ1-6|TRBV5-1|.
TGCGCCAGCAGCTTGGGACAGGCGGATTCACCCCTCCACTTT
CASSLGQADSPLHF
>once|TRBJ1-5|TRBV2|.
TGTGCCAGCAGCCCAGGAGGAGTCGGGCCCCAGCATTTT
CASSPGGVGPQHF
>.|TRBJ2-1|TRBV4-2|TRBD1
TGTGCCAGCAGCCGACTACGACAGGGTTCTAACAATGAGCAGTTCTTC
CASSRLRQGSNNEQFF
>.|TRBJ2-2|TRBV7-6|TRBD1
TGTGCCAGCAGCTTAGAGGCACAGGGGGCGAACACCGGGGAGCTGTTTTTT
CASSLEAQGANTGELFF
>.|TRBJ1-1|TRBV27|.
TGTGCCAGCAGCCTACAGGTGAACACTGAAGCTTTCTTT
CASSLQVNTEAFF